The rows below give T cell receptor beta chains drawn from one sample of a study of spatial heterogeneity in lung cancer. TCRdb processed the 5' RACE reads anew with MiXCR; each CDR3 protein has one entry. This sample has about 8,800 distinct CDR3 sequences, with 4.5% found just once. Sample: lung tumor tissue, taken at surgery. All receptors come from a female donor with early-stage non-small cell lung cancer. Each CDR3 is given with its conserved first and last residue. Each record gives: CDR3 length, D gene, J gene, clone size, V gene, CDR3 DNA, CDR3 protein. D genes are given only for firm matches. Not all rows give a size; the values are once, few, many and, for expanded clones, a class.

13,.,TRBJ2-7,many,TRBV29-1,TGCAGCGTTGTAAACAGGGATTCCTACGAGCAGTACTTC,CSVVNRDSYEQYF
11,.,TRBJ2-5,medium-sized,TRBV28,TGTGCCAGCAGCTCAATCGAGACCCAGTACTTC,CASSSIETQYF
13,TRBD1,TRBJ2-3,many,TRBV6-5,TGTGCCAGAAAACAGGGGGCATGGAATACGCAGTATTTT,CARKQGAWNTQYF
16,.,TRBJ2-2,many,TRBV5-4,TGTGCCAGCAGCTTGGCCAAAAGGGTCGGAACCGGGGAGCTGTTTTTT,CASSLAKRVGTGELFF
10,.,TRBJ1-1,few,TRBV29-1,TGCAGCGTTGGGTATGATGAAGCTTTCTTT,CSVGYDEAFF
17,TRBD2,TRBJ2-3,many,TRBV20-1,TGCAGTGCTAGTTTGGCTAGCGGGATTCTAGCGGGGGATACGCAGTATTTT,CSASLASGILAGDTQYF
13,.,TRBJ2-3,many,TRBV7-6,TGTGCCAGCAGCTTAGAACAGACAGATACGCAGTATTTT,CASSLEQTDTQYF
14,.,TRBJ1-2,medium-sized,TRBV20-1,TGCAGTGCTAGAGATCGCATGGGGTACTATGGCTACACCTTC,CSARDRMGYYGYTF
14,TRBD1,TRBJ1-4,many,TRBV20-1,TGCAGTGCTAGACTACCGGGACAGGGGGAAAAACTGTTTTTT,CSARLPGQGEKLFF
15,TRBD1,TRBJ2-1,many,TRBV5-1,TGCGCCAGCAGCAAAGGGACAGGGGGAGGAAATGAGCAGTTCTTC,CASSKGTGGGNEQFF
14,.,TRBJ1-5,many,TRBV6-1,TGTGCCAGCACCCCCGGGGAGGGGCATTCGCCCCAGCATTTT,CASTPGEGHSPQHF
14,TRBD1,TRBJ2-7,medium-sized,TRBV18,TGTGCCAGCTCACCTACCGGGACAGGAGACGAGCAGTACTTC,CASSPTGTGDEQYF
13,.,TRBJ2-4,few,TRBV27,TGTGCCACCTCTGGGGGTGGCAAAAACATTCAGTACTTC,CATSGGGKNIQYF
14,.,TRBJ2-7,medium-sized,TRBV12-3/TRBV12-4,TGTGCCAGCACTTTATTAGCAGATTCGGGTGAGCAGTACTTC,CASTLLADSGEQYF
17,TRBD2,TRBJ2-3,many,TRBV7-3,TGTGCCAGCAGCTTAGGGCCCGGGACTAGCGGGATGTGGACGCAGTATTTT,CASSLGPGTSGMWTQYF
13,.,TRBJ2-1,many,TRBV7-2,TGTGCCAGCAACCTCGAGAGATACCGTGAGCAGTTCTTC,CASNLERYREQFF
15,TRBD2,TRBJ2-3,many,TRBV20-1,TGCAGTGCGCCGGGACTAGCTGGAGAGGGAGATACGCAGTATTTT,CSAPGLAGEGDTQYF
15,.,TRBJ2-3,many,TRBV29-1,TGCAGCGTTGATTATGGGGCAGGGACCACAGATACGCAGTATTTT,CSVDYGAGTTDTQYF
13,.,TRBJ2-4,.,TRBV20-1,TGCAGTGCCGAGGGGATAGCCAAAAACATTCAGTACTTC,CSAEGIAKNIQYF
13,TRBD1,TRBJ1-2,many,TRBV29-1,TGCAGCGTTTCTACTCAACAGGGGCATGGCTACACCTTC,CSVSTQQGHGYTF
15,.,TRBJ1-5,many,TRBV19,TGTGCCAGTAGCAAACTCCCGACAGGCAATCAGCCCCAGCATTTT,CASSKLPTGNQPQHF
16,.,TRBJ2-5,many,TRBV11-2,TGTGCCAGCAGCTTAGAGCCGCCTGGGGTTGGAGAGACCCAGTACTTC,CASSLEPPGVGETQYF
13,.,TRBJ2-2,few,TRBV12-3/TRBV12-4,TGTGCCAGCAGTGACAGGCCCACCGGGGAGCTGTTTTTT,CASSDRPTGELFF
13,.,TRBJ1-2,few,TRBV7-9,TGTGCCAGCAGCTTAGGGGCTAACTATGGCTACAACTTC,CASSLGANYGYNF